One and the same sample provided the 14 T cell receptor beta chains below, sequenced in a study of cytomegalovirus exposure and HLA in healthy donors (dated by TCRdb to 2017 to 2019). The library was produced with the immunoSEQ multiplex PCR assay. For the multiplex PCR, a mixture combining 60 forward primers for TCR Vbeta segments and 13 reverse primers for TCR Jbeta segments was used. In TCRdb, the immuneACCESS table is reduced to in-frame sequences with V and J assigned. These tables do not hold every clone; where another copy was compared, an unresolved V gene accounts for under half, and the others remain unexplained. The sample table lists approximately 100,000 clones, around two thirds of them with a count of one. Clones ranked in the top ten supply 2% to 2.5% of the sample. The sequenced sample consisted of PBMCs. The receptors were sampled from a human donor in good health.

The chain joins TRBV15 to TRBJ2-1; a weak D match, TRBD2 (6 bases). V was pared by 2 bases and J by 2 bases, with 7 bases between. The length of the CDR3 is 14 residues. CDR1 and CDR2 from the germline V gene are LNHNV and YYDKDF (reference sequence). Here the CDR3 reads CATSRRGTYNEQFF. The CDR3 DNA sequence: TGTGCCACCAGCAGACGGGGGACCTACAATGAGCAGTTCTTC.

This chain uses TRBV5-1 with TRBJ1-1, with D possibly matching TRBD1 (5 bases). CDR3 length: 13 amino acids. Looked up from germline, CDR1 is SGHRS and CDR2 is YFSETQ. Trimming pared 9 bases from V and 4 bases from J, leaving 16 bases between. This CDR3 is CATATVPTTEAFF. The CDR3 DNA reads TGCGCCACCGCGACAGTTCCCACCACTGAAGCTTTCTTT.

V is TRBV11-2 and J is TRBJ1-2; D gene ambiguous. Germline lookup yields CDR1 SGHAT and CDR2 FQNNGV. This CDR3 has 12 residues. Trimming removed 6 bases at V and 8 bases at J, with 13 bases between. The CDR3 loop is CASRPNPRGYTF. DNA for the CDR3: TGTGCCAGCAGACCAAATCCGAGAGGCTACACCTTC.

The rearrangement links TRBV28 to TRBJ1-2; TRBD1 matches at 7 bases. The V gene end was trimmed by 5 bases and the J gene end by 5 bases; junction bases not matched to a gene: 5. This CDR3 spans 13 amino acids. Per the germline V gene, CDR1 is MDHEN and CDR2 is SYDVKM. CDR3 bases: TGTGCCAGCAGTCCGGGACAGCTATATGGCTACACCTTC. This codes for CASSPGQLYGYTF.

The CDR3: CASSVTGANTEAFF. CDR3 sequence (DNA): TGTGCCAGCAGCGTGACAGGGGCGAACACTGAAGCTTTCTTT. The rearrangement joins TRBV7-2 to TRBJ1-1; 8 positions match TRBD1. Looked up from germline, CDR1 is SGHTA and CDR2 is FQGNSA. The CDR3 consists of 14 residues. The J segment lost 1 base and the V segment lost 5 bases, leaving 3 bases of the junction unmatched. Together with reference TRBV7-2 and TRBJ1-1, the CDR3 gives the full variable domain: GAGVSQSPSNKVTEKGKDVELRCDPISGHTALYWYRQSLGQGLEFLIYFQGNSAPDKSGLPSDRFSAERTGGSVSTLTIQRTQQEDSAVYLCASSVTGANTEAFFGQGTRLTVV.

The count of this clone is one. The rearrangement links TRBV6-1 to TRBJ1-5, with D possibly TRBD1 on 6 matching bases. The germline V and J ends were trimmed by 8 bases and 9 bases, with 14 bases remaining between them. The CDR3 is 12 amino acids. Germline V gene sequence: CDR1 MNHNS, CDR2 SASEGT. The CDR3 sequence: CASSGTKLPQHF. The DNA of the CDR3 is TGTGCCAGCTCCGGGACAAAACTGCCCCAGCATTTT.

The V call is TRBV7-8, the J call TRBJ2-7; 7 positions match TRBD2. The germline V gene has CDR1 SGHVS and CDR2 FQNEAQ. V trimming: 4 bases; J trimming: 3 bases; junction bases outside the gene matches: 9. The CDR3 is made up of 15 amino acids. CDR3 loop: CASSSLGEGVYEQYF. CDR3 DNA: TGTGCCAGCAGCTCCCTGGGGGAGGGAGTCTACGAGCAGTACTTC.

The chain uses TRBV28 and TRBJ2-1; 11 nucleotides agree with TRBD2. This CDR3 spans 17 amino acids. Germline CDR1 and CDR2: MDHEN and SYDVKM. V gave up 4 bases and J gave up 7 bases; unmatched junction bases: 12. CDR3 region: CASSSKLAGDLVNEQFF. DNA for the CDR3: TGTGCCAGCAGTTCGAAACTAGCGGGGGATTTGGTAAATGAGCAGTTCTTC.

This clone was detected a few times. The chain uses TRBV5-1 and TRBJ2-1, with a weak D call TRBD2 (6 bases). CDR3 length: 15 amino acids. The V gene's germline CDR1 is SGHRS and CDR2 YFSETQ. The germline V and J ends were trimmed by 3 bases and 9 bases, with 19 bases remaining between them. The DNA for the CDR3 is TGCGCCAGCAGCTCTGGGACTTCCGCGGGGATTGAGCAGTTCTTC. Amino acid sequence: CASSSGTSAGIEQFF.

This chain connects TRBV13 to TRBJ2-3; TRBD2 might be the D (7 bases). With 5 bases removed from V and 6 bases from J, the gap between germline ends came to 12 bases. The CDR3 runs 13 residues. Looked up from germline, CDR1 is PRHDT and CDR2 is FYEKMQ (reference sequence). The CDR3: CASSGGGADTQYF. The CDR3 nucleotides are TGTGCCAGCAGCGGAGGGGGGGCGGATACGCAGTATTTT.

This clone was observed a handful of times. The chain joins TRBV5-6 to TRBJ2-7; 12 positions agree with TRBD1. This CDR3 comprises 14 residues. Germline V gives CDR1 SGHDT, CDR2 YYEEEE. V shed 2 bases, J shed 6 bases, and the junction held 3 bases outside the gene matches. The DNA for the CDR3 is TGTGCCAGCAGCTTTCCGGGACAGGGGGCCGAGCAGTACTTC. This codes for CASSFPGQGAEQYF.

The J gene is TRBJ1-2, the V gene TRBV5-4, with D possibly TRBD1 on 5 matching bases. Germline V gives CDR1 SGHNT, CDR2 YYREEE (reference sequence). The CDR3 has 16 amino acids. The ends were cut back, 4 bases at V and 6 bases at J, with 22 bases in the middle. The CDR3 region is CASSGGDRRFRNGYTF. The CDR3 coding sequence is TGTGCCAGCAGCGGCGGGGACCGTCGTTTTCGAAATGGCTACACCTTC. Variable domain in full (rest from reference TRBV5-4 and TRBJ1-2): ETGVTQSPTHLIKTRGQQVTLRCSSQSGHNTVSWYQQALGQGPQFIFQYYREEENGRGNFPPRFSGLQFPNYSSELNVNALELDDSALYLCASSGGDRRFRNGYTFGSGTRLTVV.

The V gene is TRBV11-1, the J gene TRBJ2-1, with a possible D match to TRBD2 (5 bases). Germline V gives CDR1 SGHAT, CDR2 FQDESV (reference sequence). The CDR3 sequence is 12 residues long. Deletions cut 3 bases from V and 9 bases from J, with 9 bases between. CDR3 DNA sequence: TGTGCCAGCAGCTTGCCAGGAGGTGAGCAGTTCTTC. It codes for CASSLPGGEQFF.

This clone appeared a single time. The chain joins TRBV25-1 to TRBJ2-7; D possibly corresponds to TRBD1 (6 bases). The V end lost 5 bases, the J end lost 5 bases, and 16 bases lay between the germline ends. Germline assignment: CDR1 MGHDK and CDR2 SYGVNS. The CDR3 sequence is 14 residues long. The CDR3, as DNA: TGTGCCAGCAGTACCCACAGGGTGGAGAACGAGCAGTACTTC. It specifies CASSTHRVENEQYF.